Each of the 17 T cell receptor beta chains below was sequenced from the same sample in a study of long-term antiretroviral therapy in people with HIV. Survey-level immunoSEQ v3.0 assays were run. Clones were read by immunoSEQ multiplex PCR, and TCRdb kept only the in-frame ones, dropping some. The sample holds 35,000 to 45,000 clones, 75% to 85% seen once. The sequencing here drew on unsorted PBMCs, taken 3.4 years after starting antiretroviral therapy. All receptors come from a man aged 25 to 40 with HIV.

V gene TRBV2 combines with J gene TRBJ1-2; D might be TRBD1 (6 bases). Germline loops: CDR1 SNHLY, CDR2 FYNNEI. This CDR3 spans 15 amino acids. The V end was cut by 2 bases, the J end by 2 bases, with 12 bases between. DNA of the CDR3: TGTGCCAGCAGTGAACTCAGGACAGAAAACTATGGCTACACCTTC. Encoded protein: CASSELRTENYGYTF.

The CDR3 here is CASSQGWRGPNTEAFF. The CDR3 DNA follows: TGCGCCAGCAGCCAAGGGTGGCGGGGACCGAACACTGAAGCTTTCTTT. The V gene is TRBV4-3, the J gene TRBJ1-1; TRBD1 might be the D (5 bases). CDR3 length: 16 amino acids. Germline V CDR1 and CDR2: LGHNA, YSLEER. Between the trimmed V and J ends, which lost 1 base and 1 base, there was a span of 13 bases.

V gene TRBV9 combines with J gene TRBJ2-1, with D perhaps TRBD2 (6 bases). V was pared by 0 bases and J by 6 bases, with 10 bases between. Germline CDR1 is SGDLS and CDR2 is YYNGEE. The CDR3 consists of 14 residues. The CDR3, as DNA: TGTGCCAGCAGCGTAGTTGAGACTAGCAATGAGCAGTTCTTC. Its protein is CASSVVETSNEQFF.

The gene calls are TRBV5-5 and TRBJ2-3; 7 bases agree with TRBD2. The junction had 11 bases not matched to a gene; V was cut back by 4 bases and J by 6 bases. CDR1 and CDR2 from the germline V gene are SGHKS and YYEKEE (reference sequence). This CDR3 region has 15 residues. The CDR3, as DNA: TGTGCCAGCAGCCCCGGGGGAGGGCCCGGGGATACGCAGTATTTT. Translation gives CASSPGGGPGDTQYF.

The rearrangement joins TRBV5-1 to TRBJ2-1; 7 bases fit TRBD1. The germline gives CDR1 SGHRS, CDR2 YFSETQ. V shed 2 bases and J 5 bases; nucleotides not matched to a gene: 7. The CDR3 has 15 amino acids. As DNA, the CDR3 is TGCGCCAGCAGCTTAGGCGGAACAGGGGACAATGAGCAGTTCTTC. Protein: CASSLGGTGDNEQFF.

In this sample, this clone turned up once. The chain combines TRBV29-1 with TRBJ2-1; 10 positions agree with TRBD1. Germline trimming cut 4 bases from V and 6 bases from J; bases unmatched to any gene: 6. CDR1 and CDR2 (germline): SQVTM, ANQGSEA. The CDR3 runs to 14 residues. CDR3 bases: TGCAGCGTTGTCAGGGACAGGGGTTTCAATGAGCAGTTCTTC. Its translation: CSVVRDRGFNEQFF.

This chain connects TRBV28 to TRBJ1-4; TRBD1 matches at 9 bases. CDR1 is MDHEN, CDR2 SYDVKM, per germline. The CDR3 length is 16 residues. The V gene end was trimmed by 3 bases and the J gene end by 6 bases; junction bases not matched to a gene: 8. In DNA form, the CDR3 reads TGTGCCAGCAGTTTTGGGGGGGGACAGGGAGATGAAAAACTGTTTTTT. Its translation: CASSFGGGQGDEKLFF.

The rearrangement uses TRBV6-5 and TRBJ1-1; no clear D gene. This CDR3 is built from 15 residues. Germline V gene lookup returns CDR1 MNHEY and CDR2 SVGAGI. The V end was cut by 4 bases, the J end by 1 base, with 13 bases between. The CDR3 loop reads CASSSPGRANTEAFF. The CDR3, as DNA: TGTGCCAGCAGTTCCCCCGGGAGGGCGAACACTGAAGCTTTCTTT.

V is TRBV19 and J is TRBJ1-2; D might be TRBD1 (6 bases). The CDR3 covers 13 residues. The germline V gene has CDR1 LNHDA and CDR2 SQIVND (reference sequence). V shed 4 bases and J shed 4 bases, with 10 bases lying between them. CDR3 sequence (DNA): TGTGCCAGTAGTAACACAGGGACCTATGGCTACACCTTC. Translated: CASSNTGTYGYTF. The entire variable domain, with the rest obtained from reference TRBV19 and TRBJ1-2, is as follows: DGGITQSPKYLFRKEGQNVTLSCEQNLNHDAMYWYRQDPGQGLRLIYYSQIVNDFQKGDIAEGYSVSREKKESFPLTVTSAQKNPTAFYLCASSNTGTYGYTFGSGTRLTVV.

This clone appeared a few times. The chain is built from TRBV11-2 and TRBJ1-2, with D maybe TRBD1 (5 bases). This CDR3 is 12 amino acids long. Germline CDR1 is SGHAT and CDR2 is FQNNGV. Trimming pared 5 bases from V and 5 bases from J, leaving 9 bases between. CDR3 bases: TGTGCCAGCAGCATAACAGGATATGGCTACACCTTC. Residues: CASSITGYGYTF.

A single count supports this clone. The chain carries TRBV18 and TRBJ1-2; no reliable D call. Per germline, CDR1 KGHSH and CDR2 LQKENI. V was clipped by 4 bases and J by 1 base, with 10 bases between them. CDR3 length: 14 amino acids. DNA of the CDR3: TGTGCCAGCTCACTGAATCGGGTTAACTATGGCTACACCTTC. This translates into CASSLNRVNYGYTF. Full variable domain (missing parts from reference TRBV18 and TRBJ1-2): NAGVMQNPRHLVRRRGQEARLRCSPMKGHSHVYWYRQLPEEGLKFMVYLQKENIIDESGMPKERFSAEFPKEGPSILRIQQVVRGDSAAYFCASSLNRVNYGYTFGSGTRLTVV.

The CDR3, as DNA: TGTGCCGGGGGCCAGGGCAATGAAATAGATGGCTACACCTTC. This codes for CAGGQGNEIDGYTF. The gene calls are TRBV7-9 and TRBJ1-2, with D perhaps TRBD1 (6 bases). The CDR3 is 14 amino acids. From germline, CDR1 is SEHNR and CDR2 FQNEAQ (reference sequence). Trimming removed 11 bases from V and 6 bases from J, with 22 bases in between.

CDR3 coding DNA: TGTGCCAGCATGAGGGGGGGGGAGCAGTACTTC. Translated: CASMRGGEQYF. The chain is built from TRBV2 and TRBJ2-7, with D tentatively TRBD2 (7 bases). The germline V and J ends were trimmed by 7 bases and 7 bases, with 11 bases remaining between them. Germline V gene lookup returns CDR1 SNHLY and CDR2 FYNNEI. This CDR3 is built from 11 residues.

This chain connects TRBV27 to TRBJ2-5; D perhaps matches TRBD1 (6 bases). Between the trimmed V and J ends, which lost 3 bases and 6 bases, there was a span of 11 bases. Germline V CDR1 and CDR2: MNHEY, SMNVEV (reference sequence). The CDR3 length is 13 residues. The CDR3 region has the DNA TGTGCCAGCAGTTTGGCACAGGGAAAGACCCAGTACTTC. It encodes CASSLAQGKTQYF.

The gene calls are TRBV5-6 and TRBJ2-1, with TRBD2 matching 11 bases. After removal of 10 bases from V and 6 bases from J, the junction contained 15 bases not matched to a gene. This CDR3 has 16 residues. Germline lookup yields CDR1 SGHDT and CDR2 YYEEEE. CDR3 in amino acids: CAFFPVAGGRGNEQFF. CDR3 DNA sequence: TGTGCCTTTTTCCCCGTAGCGGGAGGGAGGGGCAATGAGCAGTTCTTC.

This chain links TRBV4-2 with TRBJ2-5; D not resolved. The CDR3 extends over 13 amino acids. V was pared by 0 bases and J by 5 bases, with 7 bases between. The germline V gene has CDR1 LGHNA and CDR2 YNFKEQ. In DNA form, the CDR3 reads TGTGCCAGCAGCCAAGATATGGGGGAGACCCAGTACTTC. It codes for CASSQDMGETQYF.

About this clone: Relative to the germline gene, one junction end is altered; a read error may explain this. The CDR3, as DNA: TGTGCCACCAGCGGAGAGGAGTTCTACGAGCAGTACTTC. This encodes CATSGEEFYEQYF. The J gene is TRBJ2-7, the V gene TRBV15; D remains ambiguous. CDR3 length equals 13 residues. The germline gives CDR1 LNHNV, CDR2 YYDKDF (reference sequence).